This TCR beta chain was captured by sequencing in a study of T and B cells in COVID-19 patients. Study details: Critical illness requiring mechanical ventilation or extracorporeal membrane oxygenation affected three fifths of the roughly 20 active-infection patients. Comorbidities linked to unfavorable COVID-19 outcome were present in about 90% of the 20 active-infection patients.

The study's findings and limits: Patients with COVID-19 reportedly showed strongly skewed T cell receptor beta variable and joining gene usage. Symptomatic-phase blood samples from mildly ill patients and early samples from severe cases were scarce.

Each TRB amplification used roughly 220-550 ng of genomic DNA from blood. The CDR3 sequence is 13 residues long. V was cut by 1 base and J by 5 bases, with 8 bases left in between. Germline V gene lookup returns CDR1 LNHDA and CDR2 SQIVND (reference sequence). BIOMED2 TRB-A/B primer pools were used in multiplex TRB PCR. TCRdb processed the multiplex PCR reads anew with MiXCR; each CDR3 protein has one entry. The sample records about 18,000 distinct CDR3 sequences, 35% to 40% being singletons. A note on this clonotype: Its antigen remains unidentified. This may be a read error: a much more frequent sequence differs by one nucleotide.

This rearrangement joins TRBV19 to TRBJ2-5; tentatively, D is TRBD1 (5 bases). This receptor was identified in a human donor with active COVID-19. Sequenced sample: blood. CDR3 loop: CASSIARAETQYF. In nucleotides, the CDR3 is TGTGCCAGTAGTATAGCCAGGGCGGAGACCCAGTACTTC.